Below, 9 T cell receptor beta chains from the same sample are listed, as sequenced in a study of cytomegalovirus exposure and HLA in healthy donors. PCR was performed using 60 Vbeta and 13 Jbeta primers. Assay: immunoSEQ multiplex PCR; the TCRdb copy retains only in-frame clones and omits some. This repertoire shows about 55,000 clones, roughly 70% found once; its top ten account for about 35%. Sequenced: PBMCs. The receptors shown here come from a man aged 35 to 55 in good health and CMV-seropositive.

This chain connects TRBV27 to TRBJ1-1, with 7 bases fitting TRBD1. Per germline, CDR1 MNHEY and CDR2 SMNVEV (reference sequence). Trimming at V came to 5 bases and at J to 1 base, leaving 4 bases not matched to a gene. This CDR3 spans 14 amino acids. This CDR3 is CASSPTGWNTEAFF. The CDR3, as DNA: TGTGCCAGCAGTCCGACAGGGTGGAACACTGAAGCTTTCTTT.

The CDR3 protein is CASSVTAGESDTQYF. The CDR3 DNA follows: TGTGCCAGCAGCGTAACAGCGGGGGAATCGGATACGCAGTATTTT. The chain carries TRBV9 and TRBJ2-3; 8 bases are a match to TRBD2. The ends lost 1 base at V and 6 bases at J; junction bases unmatched: 7. This CDR3 region has 15 residues. Germline V gene sequence: CDR1 SGDLS, CDR2 YYNGEE.

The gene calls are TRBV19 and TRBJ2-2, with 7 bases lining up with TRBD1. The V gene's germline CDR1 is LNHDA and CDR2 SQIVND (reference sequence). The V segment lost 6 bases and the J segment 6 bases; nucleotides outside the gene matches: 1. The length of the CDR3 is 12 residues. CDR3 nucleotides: TGTGCCAGTAGCCAGGGGGCCGGGGAGCTGTTTTTT. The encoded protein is CASSQGAGELFF.

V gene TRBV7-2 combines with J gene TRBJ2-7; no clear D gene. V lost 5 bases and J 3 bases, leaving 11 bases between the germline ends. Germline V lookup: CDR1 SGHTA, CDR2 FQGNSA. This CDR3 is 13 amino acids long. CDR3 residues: CASSPTVSYEQYF. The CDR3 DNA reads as TGTGCCAGCAGCCCAACTGTGAGCTACGAGCAGTACTTC.

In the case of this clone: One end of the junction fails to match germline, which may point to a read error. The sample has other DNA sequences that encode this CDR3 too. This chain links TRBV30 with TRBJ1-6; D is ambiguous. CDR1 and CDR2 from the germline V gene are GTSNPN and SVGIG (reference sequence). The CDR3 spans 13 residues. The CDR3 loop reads CACRSSYNSPLHF. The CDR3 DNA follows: TGTGCCTGCCGGAGCTCCTATAATTCCCCCCTCCACTTT.

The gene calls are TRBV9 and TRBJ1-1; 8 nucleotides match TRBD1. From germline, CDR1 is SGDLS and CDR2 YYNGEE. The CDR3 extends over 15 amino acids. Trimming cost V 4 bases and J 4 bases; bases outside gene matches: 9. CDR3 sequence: CASSQGQGLFTEAFF. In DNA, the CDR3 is TGTGCCAGCAGCCAAGGACAGGGTCTCTTCACTGAAGCTTTCTTT.

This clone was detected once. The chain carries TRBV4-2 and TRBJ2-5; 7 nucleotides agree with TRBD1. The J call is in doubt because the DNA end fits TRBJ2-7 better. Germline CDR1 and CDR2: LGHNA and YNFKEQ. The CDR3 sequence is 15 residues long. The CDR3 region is CASSLSDRASYEQYF. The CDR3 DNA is TGTGCCAGCAGCCTATCCGACAGGGCTTCCTACGAGCAGTACTTC.

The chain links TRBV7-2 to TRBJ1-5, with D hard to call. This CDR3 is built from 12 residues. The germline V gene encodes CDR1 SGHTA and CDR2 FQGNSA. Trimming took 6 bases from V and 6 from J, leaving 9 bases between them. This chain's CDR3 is CASSLSSQPQHF. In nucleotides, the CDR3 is TGTGCCAGCAGTTTGTCGAGTCAGCCCCAGCATTTT. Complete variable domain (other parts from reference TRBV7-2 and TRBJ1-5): GAGVSQSPSNKVTEKGKDVELRCDPISGHTALYWYRQSLGQGLEFLIYFQGNSAPDKSGLPSDRFSAERTGGSVSTLTIQRTQQEDSAVYLCASSLSSQPQHFGDGTRLSIL.

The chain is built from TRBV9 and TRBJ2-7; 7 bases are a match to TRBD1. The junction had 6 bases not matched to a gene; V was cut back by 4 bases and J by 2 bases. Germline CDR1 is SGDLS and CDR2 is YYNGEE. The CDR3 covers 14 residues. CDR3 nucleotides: TGTGCCAGCAGCCCCCGACAGGGCCCCTACGAGCAGTACTTC. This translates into CASSPRQGPYEQYF.